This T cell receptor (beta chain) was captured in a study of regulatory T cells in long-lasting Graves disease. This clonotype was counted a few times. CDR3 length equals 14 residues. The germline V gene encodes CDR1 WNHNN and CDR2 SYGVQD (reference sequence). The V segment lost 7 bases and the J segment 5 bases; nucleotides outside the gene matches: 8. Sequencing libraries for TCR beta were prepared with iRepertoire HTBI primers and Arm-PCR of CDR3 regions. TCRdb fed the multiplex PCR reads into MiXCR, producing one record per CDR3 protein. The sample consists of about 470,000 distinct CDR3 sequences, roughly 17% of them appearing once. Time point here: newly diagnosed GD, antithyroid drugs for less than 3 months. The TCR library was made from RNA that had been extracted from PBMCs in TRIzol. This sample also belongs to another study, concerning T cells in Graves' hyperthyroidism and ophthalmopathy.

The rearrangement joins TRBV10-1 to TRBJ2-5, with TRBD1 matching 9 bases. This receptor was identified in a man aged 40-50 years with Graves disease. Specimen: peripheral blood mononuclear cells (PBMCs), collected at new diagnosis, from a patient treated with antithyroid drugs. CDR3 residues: CASIPDRGPETQYF. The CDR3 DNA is TGCGCCAGCATTCCGGACAGGGGACCTGAGACCCAGTACTTC.